This TCR beta chain was retrieved from a study of PD-L1 blockade in urothelial cancer. As for the study in general: Patients' histories included 0 to 3 prior chemotherapy regimens. Researchers looked at the blood 3 weeks (second dose) and 6 weeks after treatment began.

The sample's time point: pretreatment peripheral blood. Synthetic TCR analog templates were spiked into all PCRs individually. Sequenced by immunoSEQ multiplex PCR; TCRdb stores in-frame clones only, minus some. The data show around 68,000 clones, 81% seen once. CDR1 KGHSY and CDR2 FQNENV come from the germline V gene. Deletions cut 6 bases from V and 3 bases from J, with 14 bases between. The CDR3 is 14 amino acids. The sequence was obtained from a man aged 65-85 years with urothelial cancer. This sample comprised PBMCs, obtained around atezolizumab (anti-PD-L1) treatment. The chain is built from TRBV16 and TRBJ1-2; possibly TRBD1 for D (6 bases). The CDR3 spells CASRDRDTYYGYTF. The CDR3 DNA reads TGTGCCAGCAGAGATCGGGACACCTACTATGGCTACACCTTC. The complete variable domain, with remaining parts taken from reference TRBV16 and TRBJ1-2, reads GEEVAQTPKHLVRGEGQKAKLYCAPIKGHSYVFWYQQVLKNEFKFLISFQNENVFDETGMPKERFSAKCLPNSPCSLEIQATKLEDSAVYFCASRDRDTYYGYTFGSGTRLTVV.